Listed here are 21 T cell receptor beta chains from one sample, sequenced in a study of response to subunit inactivated influenza vaccine. TCRdb recomputed calls from the RT-PCR reads with MiXCR, one row per CDR3 protein. The sample lists some 520,000 distinct CDR3 sequences, more than 15% occurring once. The source material was CD4+ T cells sorted from PBMCs, sampled less than 30 months after vaccination. All receptors derive from a man aged 50-75 years who received an inactivated influenza vaccine.

A few counts support this clonotype. The gene calls are TRBV30 and TRBJ1-1, with 7 bases matching TRBD1. The CDR3 length is 14 residues. Germline V lookup: CDR1 GTSNPN, CDR2 SVGIG (reference sequence). J gave up 5 bases and V 4 bases, and 10 bases lay outside the gene matches. DNA of the CDR3: TGTGCCTGGATGACAAAGGGGGCGCGGACTGAAGCTTTCTTT. Translation: CAWMTKGARTEAFF.

V is TRBV12-3 or TRBV12-4 and J is TRBJ2-3; D uncertain. CDR3 length: 15 amino acids. With 5 bases removed from V and 2 bases from J, the gap between germline ends came to 14 bases. CDR3 bases: TGTGCCAGCAGTAGGAAGCAGTTACTCACAGATACGCAGTATTTT. The encoded protein is CASSRKQLLTDTQYF.

This chain joins TRBV6-1 and TRBJ2-3; 7 bases agree with TRBD1. J lost 2 bases, V lost 6 bases, and 8 bases had no gene match. Germline V gives CDR1 MNHNS, CDR2 SASEGT. The CDR3 has 15 amino acids. CDR3 amino acids: CASSLTGKYTDTQYF. The CDR3 nucleotides read TGTGCCAGCAGCCTGACAGGGAAGTACACAGATACGCAGTATTTT.

This clonotype was seen only a few times. This rearrangement joins TRBV5-1 to TRBJ2-3; possibly TRBD1 for D (6 bases). This CDR3 is 14 amino acids long. Germline CDR1 reads SGHRS; CDR2 reads YFSETQ. Trimming removed 0 bases at V and 10 bases at J, with 15 bases between. The CDR3 region has the DNA TGCGCCAGCAGCTTGGTTCCCGGGACATCCGCGCAGTATTTT. Translating gives CASSLVPGTSAQYF.

This rearrangement joins TRBV7-2 to TRBJ2-7, with 11 bases identical to TRBD1. This CDR3 has 15 amino acids. CDR1 and CDR2 (germline): SGHTA, FQGNSA. Trimming cost V 5 bases and J 4 bases; bases outside gene matches: 7. The CDR3 DNA reads as TGTGCCAGCAGCGCCCGGGACAGGGGGGAATACGAGCAGTACTTC. Translation: CASSARDRGEYEQYF.

The J gene is TRBJ1-2, the V gene TRBV4-2; 9 bases fit TRBD1. This CDR3 region has 15 residues. The V gene end was trimmed by 4 bases and the J gene end by 4 bases; junction bases not matched to a gene: 7. Germline lookup yields CDR1 LGHNA and CDR2 YNFKEQ. CDR3 coding DNA: TGTGCCAGCAGCCGCTCCCAGGACAGGGGCTATGGCTACACCTTC. It is translated as CASSRSQDRGYGYTF.

This clonotype has only a few counts. The V call is TRBV7-9, the J call TRBJ1-6; no clear D. The germline gives CDR1 SEHNR, CDR2 FQNEAQ (reference sequence). Trimming cost V 5 bases and J 7 bases, with 15 bases left between them. The CDR3 is 15 amino acids. CDR3 DNA: TGTGCCAGCAGCCCCACACCCCTTGAAAATTCACCCCTCCACTTT. It is translated as CASSPTPLENSPLHF.

This clonotype was seen repeatedly, ten times or more. The rearrangement uses TRBV12-3 or TRBV12-4 and TRBJ2-1; possible D gene TRBD2, 6 bases. This CDR3 has 16 amino acids. V was cut by 6 bases and J by 2 bases, with 17 bases left in between. Written as DNA, the CDR3 is TGTGCCAGCAGGGGGACTCGCGCTACCCCCTACAATGAGCAGTTCTTC. Its protein is CASRGTRATPYNEQFF.

This chain connects TRBV6-1 to TRBJ1-1, with D tentatively TRBD1 (6 bases). The CDR3 sequence is 13 residues long. The V gene's germline CDR1 is MNHNS and CDR2 SASEGT. Trimming pared 7 bases from V and 9 bases from J, leaving 18 bases between. In DNA, the CDR3 is TGTGCCAGCATACAACAGGGTACCGAAAAAGCTTTCTTT. Encoded protein: CASIQQGTEKAFF.

This clonotype showed up just a few times. V is TRBV4-1 and J is TRBJ1-1; 12 bases are a match to TRBD1. From germline, CDR1 is MGHRA and CDR2 YSYEKL. V trimming: 4 bases; J trimming: 11 bases; junction bases outside the gene matches: 14. The CDR3 runs to 16 residues. This chain's CDR3 is CASSPLPGQGASFAFF. The CDR3 bases are TGCGCCAGCAGCCCACTACCGGGACAGGGGGCTTCCTTCGCTTTCTTT.

This clonotype appeared a few times. V gene TRBV28 combines with J gene TRBJ2-1; the match to TRBD2 covers 12 bases. CDR1 is MDHEN, CDR2 SYDVKM, per germline. Trimming at V came to 6 bases and at J to 0 bases, leaving 9 bases not matched to a gene. There are 18 residues in the CDR3. This CDR3 reads CASSPGTSGQSSYNEQFF. CDR3 DNA sequence: TGTGCCAGCAGCCCCGGGACTAGCGGGCAGAGCTCCTACAATGAGCAGTTCTTC. The full variable domain, completed using reference TRBV28 and TRBJ2-1, is DVKVTQSSRYLVKRTGEKVFLECVQDMDHENMFWYRQDPGLGLRLIYFSYDVKMKEKGDIPEGYSVSREKKERFSLILESASTNQTSMYLCASSPGTSGQSSYNEQFFGPGTRLTVL.

The chain joins TRBV6-5 to TRBJ1-1; D gene unclear. The CDR3 runs to 12 residues. Germline loops: CDR1 MNHEY, CDR2 SVGAGI. V shed 7 bases and J shed 4 bases, with 10 bases lying between them. CDR3 region: CASTSRGTEAFF. DNA of the CDR3: TGTGCCAGCACCTCGAGAGGCACTGAAGCTTTCTTT.

This clonotype has more than one count but fewer than ten. CDR3 protein: CSASGIASPTDTQYF. CDR3 nucleotide sequence: TGCAGTGCTAGTGGCATAGCGAGCCCCACAGATACGCAGTATTTT. V is TRBV20-1 and J is TRBJ2-3, with D perhaps TRBD2 (5 bases). Trimming removed 3 bases at V and 2 bases at J, with 15 bases between. This CDR3 is built from 15 residues. Germline loops: CDR1 DFQATT, CDR2 SNEGSKA (reference sequence).

This clonotype was observed at least ten times. The chain joins TRBV5-5 to TRBJ1-6, with D unresolved. CDR1 is SGHKS, CDR2 YYEKEE, per germline (reference sequence). The CDR3 spans 16 residues. The germline V and J ends were trimmed by 5 bases and 7 bases, with 19 bases remaining between them. This CDR3 reads CASRPDFRESNSPLHF. The CDR3 DNA is TGTGCCAGCAGACCTGATTTCCGGGAATCGAATTCACCCCTCCACTTT.

The chain employs TRBV12-3 or TRBV12-4 and TRBJ1-2; possibly TRBD1 for D (5 bases). This CDR3 region has 18 residues. V gave up 1 base and J gave up 2 bases, with 20 bases separating them. CDR3 sequence (DNA): TGTGCCAGCAGTTTAGAAGCGACTAGGGTACGGGGCAACTATGGCTACACCTTC. It encodes CASSLEATRVRGNYGYTF.

The CDR3 spells CASSLHFPRTVGGETQYF. CDR3 coding DNA: TGTGCCAGCAGCTTACACTTCCCCCGGACAGTCGGCGGGGAGACCCAGTACTTC. The V gene is TRBV7-4, the J gene TRBJ2-5; the D gene is possibly TRBD1 (6 bases). Germline assignment: CDR1 SGHVT and CDR2 SQSDAQ. The CDR3 sequence is 18 residues long. The V end was cut by 2 bases, the J end by 5 bases, with 24 bases between.

In the case of this clonotype: No DNA is shown, since the ends of the CDR3 on it are uncertain; the CDR3 is the one TCRdb lists. This chain links TRBV21-1 with TRBJ2-3; the table's D call, TRBD1, has no DNA check behind it. TRBV21-1 is a listed pseudogene. Ends included, the CDR3 has 17 residues. CDR3: CASSKVVQYPCTDTQYF.

This clonotype was counted between two and nine times. The chain combines TRBV5-1 with TRBJ1-4; D remains ambiguous. Germline CDR1 reads SGHRS; CDR2 reads YFSETQ. This CDR3 contains 11 residues. V dropped 4 bases and J dropped 5 bases, with 3 bases sitting between them. CDR3 in amino acids: CASSKNEKLFF. CDR3 nucleotide sequence: TGCGCCAGCAGCAAGAATGAAAAACTGTTTTTT.

This clonotype occurred a few times. The J gene is TRBJ2-3, the V gene TRBV5-1; 12 nucleotides align to TRBD2. Looked up from germline, CDR1 is SGHRS and CDR2 is YFSETQ. The V segment lost 3 bases and the J segment 2 bases; nucleotides outside the gene matches: 4. This CDR3 region has 16 residues. CDR3 amino acids: CASSSRTSGITDTQYF. CDR3 DNA: TGCGCCAGCAGCTCCAGGACTAGCGGGATCACAGATACGCAGTATTTT. Full variable domain (rest looked up from reference TRBV5-1 and TRBJ2-3): KAGVTQTPRYLIKTRGQQVTLSCSPISGHRSVSWYQQTPGQGLQFLFEYFSETQRNKGNFPGRFSGRQFSNSRSEMNVSTLELGDSALYLCASSSRTSGITDTQYFGPGTRLTVL.

The V and J genes are TRBV10-2 and TRBJ2-1, with 12 nucleotides matching TRBD2. The CDR3 length is 19 residues. In germline, CDR1 is WSHSY, CDR2 SAAADI. V shed 6 bases, J shed 4 bases, and the junction held 16 bases outside the gene matches. The CDR3 sequence is CASRAAWLTSGRGYNEQFF. CDR3 sequence (DNA): TGCGCCAGCAGGGCCGCCTGGCTGACTAGCGGGAGAGGGTACAATGAGCAGTTCTTC.

The J gene is TRBJ2-5, the V gene TRBV27; possible D gene TRBD1, 6 bases. Per germline, CDR1 MNHEY and CDR2 SMNVEV (reference sequence). The CDR3 loop spans 17 amino acids. V lost 0 bases and J 5 bases, leaving 19 bases between the germline ends. The CDR3 region is CASSLSPRTVSGETQYF. CDR3 coding DNA: TGTGCCAGCAGTTTATCCCCCAGGACAGTGTCTGGTGAGACCCAGTACTTC.